The present TCR beta chain was sequenced within a study of blood T cell repertoires in COVID-19. For the study at large: Researchers got acute and convalescent COVID-19 samples from the United States, Italy and Spain. T cells, B-cell-depleted T cells, or PBMCs provided the cDNA or gDNA that served as material.

In the original processing: Estimated nucleated cell counts came from reference gene primer amplification. This table comes from immunoSEQ multiplex PCR, and its TCRdb copy is limited to in-frame clones, with some not included. V and J calls and clone size are those listed in that table; D and trimming were worked out from the DNA. This repertoire shows fewer than 400,000 clones, around 80% found once; its top ten account for 2.5% to 3%. Germline trimming cut 0 bases from V and 4 bases from J; bases unmatched to any gene: 11. The CDR3 has 18 residues. CDR1 MGHRA and CDR2 YSYEKL come from the germline V gene.

This sequence was found in a man aged 25 to 45 with active or convalescent COVID-19. Sequencing used peripheral blood. The chain combines TRBV4-1 with TRBJ1-3; 8 bases are shared with TRBD1. The chain's CDR3 is CASSQEYGRGLAGNTIYF. CDR3 nucleotides: TGCGCCAGCAGCCAAGAATATGGCAGGGGGCTTGCCGGAAACACCATATATTTT.